The clone carrying this TCR beta chain was picked up a small number of times. Antigen unknown. For TCRbeta, the library was prepared with unique molecular identifiers. Each CDR3 protein is one row after TCRdb ran MiXCR on the PCR reads. The sample includes under 850,000 distinct CDR3 sequences, about 12% of them seen just once. The entry originates in a study of T-cell reconstitution after alpha-beta-depleted transplantation in children. The CDR3 loop spans 17 amino acids. V lost 1 base and J lost 2; bases outside the gene matches: 9. In germline, CDR1 is SEHNR, CDR2 FQNEAQ (reference sequence). Overall study findings and caveats: T-cell numbers and diversity, one year after transplant, stemmed largely from T cells that were newly produced.

The receptor was isolated from a girl aged 2 to 9 with congenital amegakaryocytic thrombocytopenia, due to receive a stem cell transplant. The sequencing used PBMCs, collected before TCRalphabeta/CD19-depleted stem cell transplant. This chain links TRBV7-9 with TRBJ2-3; 7 positions match TRBD2. CDR3 nucleotide sequence: TGTGCCAGCAGCTTAGGTGGCGGGAGCGCCTACACAGATACGCAGTATTTT. Translation gives CASSLGGGSAYTDTQYF.